Shown below are 12 T cell receptor beta chains from a single sample sequenced in a study of identical twins. Using its own MiXCR run on the 5' RACE reads, TCRdb lists one record per CDR3 protein. The sample has about 290,000 distinct CDR3 sequences, roughly 9.7% seen once. Separately, the same data were catalogued under a study of yellow fever vaccine responses in identical twins.

The specimen was CD8+ T cells sorted from blood. The receptors were gathered from a woman aged 18-29 years in good health.

This clonotype has a count of ten or more. The rearrangement joins TRBV3-1 to TRBJ2-5; 8 bases agree with TRBD2. CDR1 and CDR2 from the germline V gene are LGHDT and YNNKEL (reference sequence). The CDR3 length is 21 residues. Germline trimming cut 4 bases from V and 5 bases from J; bases unmatched to any gene: 27. The CDR3 DNA is TGTGCCAGCAGCCCTCCCCGTGGAGCGGGAGTTATATTTATCGTGGAGGAGACCCAGTACTTC. Translation gives CASSPPRGAGVIFIVEETQYF.

In this sample, this clonotype turned up many times. The CDR3, as DNA: TGCAGCGTTGATGGCAGGACTAGCGGCACAGATACGCAGTATTTT. Protein sequence: CSVDGRTSGTDTQYF. The chain combines TRBV29-1 with TRBJ2-3; 9 bases agree with TRBD2. The length of the CDR3 is 15 residues. The V gene end was trimmed by 3 bases and the J gene end by 1 base; junction bases not matched to a gene: 5. Germline CDR1 is SQVTM and CDR2 is ANQGSEA.

This clonotype appeared many times. This sequence joins TRBV27 and TRBJ2-3; 11 nucleotides agree with TRBD2. This CDR3 is 15 amino acids long. V dropped 6 bases and J dropped 3; count of bases not matched to a gene: 5. The germline V gene has CDR1 MNHEY and CDR2 SMNVEV (reference sequence). The CDR3 here is CASSTGTSGTDTQYF. Written as DNA, the CDR3 is TGTGCCAGCAGCACCGGGACTAGCGGAACAGATACGCAGTATTTT.

This clonotype was counted ten times or more. The genes are TRBV6-4 and TRBJ2-3, with D tentatively TRBD1 (5 bases). CDR1 is MRHNA, CDR2 SNTAGT, per germline. This CDR3 comprises 14 residues. The V end lost 5 bases, the J end lost 2 bases, and 11 bases lay between the germline ends. For the CDR3, the DNA is TGTGCCAGCAGTTTGGCAGGGCACACAGATACGCAGTATTTT. Amino acids: CASSLAGHTDTQYF.

This clonotype has ten or more counts. The rearrangement joins TRBV3-1 to TRBJ2-1; unclear D gene. This CDR3 comprises 13 residues. The germline CDR1 and CDR2 sequences are LGHDT and YNNKEL (reference sequence). The germline V and J ends were trimmed by 5 bases and 10 bases, with 15 bases remaining between them. The CDR3 protein is CASSARHEWEQFF. CDR3 DNA sequence: TGTGCCAGCAGCGCCCGCCATGAATGGGAGCAGTTCTTC.

The rearrangement uses TRBV27 and TRBJ2-3; a weak D match, TRBD1 (6 bases). Germline V lookup: CDR1 MNHEY, CDR2 SMNVEV (reference sequence). V lost 6 bases, J lost 5 bases, and 15 bases lay in between. CDR3 length equals 14 residues. The CDR3 coding sequence is TGTGCCAGCAGCCAGACAGGCCGAGAAGATACGCAGTATTTT. Translation gives CASSQTGREDTQYF.

This CDR3 reads CASSQITGAIDTF. The DNA of the CDR3 is TGTGCCAGCAGCCAAATCACAGGGGCAATAGACACCTTC. This chain connects TRBV14 to TRBJ1-2; 7 nucleotides line up with TRBD1. CDR3 length equals 13 residues. V gave up 2 bases and J gave up 12 bases; unmatched junction bases: 9. The V gene's germline CDR1 is SGHDN and CDR2 FVKESK.

This clonotype was counted ten times or more. V gene TRBV4-1 combines with J gene TRBJ2-2; D possibly corresponds to TRBD2 (5 bases). Germline-derived CDR1 and CDR2 are MGHRA and YSYEKL. V was cut by 3 bases and J by 2 bases, with 13 bases left in between. The CDR3 runs 16 residues. The CDR3 region is CASSHAVARNTGELFF. DNA of the CDR3: TGCGCCAGCAGCCACGCGGTAGCGAGAAACACCGGGGAGCTGTTTTTT.

The chain employs TRBV3-1 and TRBJ2-7; 7 bases are shared with TRBD2. Germline V gene data show CDR1 as LGHDT and CDR2 as YNNKEL (reference sequence). This CDR3 spans 13 amino acids. The V and J ends lost 4 bases and 6 bases, in that order; junction bases with no gene match: 6. CDR3 amino acids: CASSPGGGREQYF. In DNA form, the CDR3 reads TGTGCCAGCAGCCCCGGGGGAGGGCGCGAGCAGTACTTC.

This chain links TRBV19 with TRBJ2-5; D may correspond to TRBD1 or TRBD2 (5 bases each). V shed 3 bases and J shed 2 bases, with 10 bases lying between them. Germline loops: CDR1 LNHDA, CDR2 SQIVND (reference sequence). The CDR3 totals 14 residues. CDR3 protein: CASSIGTVQETQYF. CDR3 bases: TGTGCCAGTAGTATCGGGACGGTACAAGAGACCCAGTACTTC.

This clonotype was seen repeatedly, ten times or more. The chain joins TRBV4-3 to TRBJ2-3; D unresolved. The germline V gene encodes CDR1 LGHNA and CDR2 YSLEER. With 0 bases removed from V and 2 bases from J, the gap between germline ends came to 15 bases. This CDR3 is 17 amino acids long. The CDR3 region has the DNA TGCGCCAGCAGCCAAGATCCGCTCTCCCCAGCCACAGATACGCAGTATTTT. Its protein product is CASSQDPLSPATDTQYF.

The chain joins TRBV6-2 or TRBV6-3 to TRBJ2-5; no clear D gene. The CDR3 is made up of 16 amino acids. The V end was cut by 1 base, the J end by 5 bases, with 17 bases between. From germline, CDR1 is MNHEY and CDR2 SVGEGT. The CDR3 sequence is CASSYWASTGAETQYF. The CDR3 DNA follows: TGTGCCAGCAGTTACTGGGCTTCGACCGGAGCGGAGACCCAGTACTTC.